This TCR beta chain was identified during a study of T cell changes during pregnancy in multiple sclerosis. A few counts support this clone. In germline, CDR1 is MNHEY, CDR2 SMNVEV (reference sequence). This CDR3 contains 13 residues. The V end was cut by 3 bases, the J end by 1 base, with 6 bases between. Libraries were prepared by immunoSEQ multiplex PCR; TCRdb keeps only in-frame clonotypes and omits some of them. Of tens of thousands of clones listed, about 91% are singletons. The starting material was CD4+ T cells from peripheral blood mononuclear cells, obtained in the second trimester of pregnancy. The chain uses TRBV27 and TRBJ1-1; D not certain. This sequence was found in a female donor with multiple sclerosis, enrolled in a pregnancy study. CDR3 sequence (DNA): TGTGCCAGCAGTTTCACTAAGAACACTGAAGCTTTCTTT. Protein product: CASSFTKNTEAFF.